The 25 T cell receptor beta chains below all came from one sample that was sequenced in a study of T cell responses to AZD1222 COVID-19 vaccine. The repertoire was sequenced with immunoSEQ multiplex PCR; TCRdb's copy has only in-frame clones and lacks some. The table lists 200,000 or so clones, roughly 92% of them singletons. The sequences come from peripheral blood, collected on day 0 of AZD1222 vaccination. These receptors came from an adult in good health.

This clone was detected only once. J is TRBJ1-4 and V is TRBV18, with D maybe TRBD1 (6 bases). The CDR3 extends over 14 amino acids. Germline CDR1 reads KGHSH; CDR2 reads LQKENI. Deletions cut 6 bases from V and 7 bases from J, with 15 bases between. DNA for the CDR3: TGTGCCAGCTCCTCCTCCGGGACACTTGAAAAACTGTTTTTT. It translates to CASSSSGTLEKLFF.

V and J are TRBV6-6 and TRBJ2-3, with 9 bases fitting TRBD1. The CDR3 covers 15 residues. V dropped 6 bases and J dropped 6; count of bases not matched to a gene: 10. The germline gives CDR1 MNHNY, CDR2 SVGAGI (reference sequence). Here the CDR3 reads CASRGTGGKGDTQYF. The CDR3 DNA follows: TGTGCCAGCAGGGGTACAGGGGGCAAAGGGGATACGCAGTATTTT.

This clone was recorded only once. The chain joins TRBV15 to TRBJ1-1; D not certain. The germline CDR1 and CDR2 sequences are LNHNV and YYDKDF (reference sequence). The V end lost 9 bases, the J end lost 4 bases, and 18 bases lay between the germline ends. This CDR3 region has 14 residues. In DNA, the CDR3 is TGTGCCACGTCAAGCGGACTCATAACCACTGAAGCTTTCTTT. Amino acids: CATSSGLITTEAFF.

This clone was counted a few times. This chain links TRBV6-5 with TRBJ2-7; tentatively, D is TRBD1 (5 bases). The CDR3 covers 15 residues. Trimming took 0 bases from V and 3 from J, leaving 12 bases between them. The germline V gene has CDR1 MNHEY and CDR2 SVGAGI. The CDR3 here is CASSYSSPQGYEQYF. The CDR3 DNA sequence: TGTGCCAGCAGTTACTCCTCACCTCAGGGCTACGAGCAGTACTTC.

This clone was counted once. V gene TRBV21-1 combines with J gene TRBJ2-6; TRBD1, as called in the table, went unchecked against the DNA. TRBV21-1 corresponds to a pseudogene. The CDR3 covers 20 residues. DNA for the CDR3: TGTGCCAGCAGCTCCACGGATCAGGGGGCTACTCTCTCTGGGGCCAACGTCCTGACTTTC. Translated, it gives CASSSTDQGATLSGANVLTF.

The chain combines TRBV4-1 with TRBJ2-1; 11 bases line up with TRBD2. Germline values: CDR1 MGHRA, CDR2 YSYEKL. V lost 1 base to trimming and J lost 3 bases; unmatched junction nucleotides: 8. This CDR3 spans 18 amino acids. In DNA, the CDR3 is TGCGCCAGCAGCCAAGCCGGGGGACTAGCGGAGCTCTACAATGAGCAGTTCTTC. Protein sequence: CASSQAGGLAELYNEQFF.

This clone is a singleton in its sample. V usage is TRBV19 and J usage is TRBJ1-2, with D possibly matching TRBD1 (6 bases). The V and J ends lost 4 bases and 4 bases respectively, with 19 bases between them. CDR1 LNHDA and CDR2 SQIVND come from the germline V gene (reference sequence). The CDR3 consists of 16 residues. This CDR3 reads CASSTASRGGGYGYTF. The CDR3 DNA follows: TGTGCCAGTAGTACCGCTTCCAGGGGAGGTGGCTATGGCTACACCTTC.

V is TRBV15 and J is TRBJ1-1; D is unresolved. In germline, CDR1 is LNHNV, CDR2 YYDKDF (reference sequence). V lost 6 bases and J lost 9, with 17 bases in between. The CDR3 has 13 amino acids. The CDR3 loop is CATSLTSGGKAFF. The CDR3 DNA follows: TGTGCCACCAGTCTGACCTCGGGCGGAAAAGCTTTCTTT.

The rearrangement links TRBV29-1 to TRBJ1-1, with D tentatively TRBD1 (5 bases). Germline V lookup: CDR1 SQVTM, CDR2 ANQGSEA. Deletions cut 5 bases from V and 0 bases from J, with 7 bases between. The CDR3 contains 12 residues. The CDR3 DNA reads as TGCAGCGTTTCAGGGATGAACACTGAAGCTTTCTTT. The encoded protein is CSVSGMNTEAFF.

The V gene is TRBV19, the J gene TRBJ2-5, with D perhaps matching TRBD2 (6 bases). Trimming removed 1 base from V and 5 bases from J, with 8 bases in between. The CDR3 is 13 amino acids. In germline, CDR1 is LNHDA, CDR2 SQIVND (reference sequence). The DNA of the CDR3 is TGTGCCAGTAGTATAGGTAGCGGTGAGACCCAGTACTTC. Translated: CASSIGSGETQYF.

The chain joins TRBV7-2 to TRBJ1-1; D ambiguous. This CDR3 contains 13 residues. Looked up from germline, CDR1 is SGHTA and CDR2 is FQGNSA. Trimming took 5 bases from V and 1 from J, leaving 8 bases between them. The chain's CDR3 is CASSPRPNTEAFF. In DNA, the CDR3 is TGTGCCAGCAGCCCCCGCCCGAACACTGAAGCTTTCTTT.

The genes are TRBV28 and TRBJ1-1; D is possibly TRBD1 (5 bases). Trimming pared 3 bases from V and 10 bases from J, leaving 12 bases between. CDR3 length equals 12 residues. CDR1 and CDR2 from the germline V gene are MDHEN and SYDVKM. The CDR3 loop is CASSFEGFSAFF. In DNA, the CDR3 is TGTGCCAGCAGTTTTGAGGGGTTTTCAGCTTTCTTT.

V usage is TRBV6-1 and J usage is TRBJ1-4; unclear D gene. The V and J ends lost 0 bases and 7 bases respectively, with 6 bases between them. Germline lookup yields CDR1 MNHNS and CDR2 SASEGT. There are 13 residues in the CDR3. The CDR3 nucleotides read TGTGCCAGCAGTGAAGCCATGAGTGAAAAACTGTTTTTT. Translated, it gives CASSEAMSEKLFF.

This chain links TRBV5-4 with TRBJ2-1; 8 bases match TRBD2. Looked up from germline, CDR1 is SGHNT and CDR2 is YYREEE (reference sequence). Trimming at V came to 2 bases and at J to 13 bases, leaving 5 bases not matched to a gene. The CDR3 extends over 12 amino acids. CDR3 protein: CASSLPAGAQFF. The CDR3 bases are TGTGCCAGCAGCTTACCAGCGGGGGCTCAGTTCTTC.

The table lists this clone with a count of one. The V call is TRBV19, the J call TRBJ1-5, with 7 positions matching TRBD1. CDR3 length: 15 amino acids. Germline CDR1 and CDR2: LNHDA and SQIVND (reference sequence). Unmatched junction bases numbered 9, after V lost 3 bases and J lost 7 bases. Here the CDR3 reads CASSMGLGQAQPQHF. CDR3 bases: TGTGCCAGTAGTATGGGACTAGGACAGGCACAGCCCCAGCATTTT.

On this clone itself: This specimen includes other DNA sequences encoding the same CDR3. J is TRBJ2-3 and V is TRBV27; D not resolved. CDR1 MNHEY and CDR2 SMNVEV come from the germline V gene (reference sequence). The CDR3 spans 11 residues. Trimming took off 5 bases at V and 3 bases at J, with 3 bases between the two ends. The DNA of the CDR3 is TGTGCCAGCAGTACTACAGATACGCAGTATTTT. This translates into CASSTTDTQYF.

The V and J genes are TRBV19 and TRBJ1-4; 11 bases map to TRBD1. The CDR3 sequence is 15 residues long. J lost 5 bases, V lost 4 bases, and 3 bases had no gene match. The V gene's germline CDR1 is LNHDA and CDR2 SQIVND (reference sequence). CDR3 residues: CASSTGTGGNEKLFF. CDR3 nucleotides: TGTGCCAGTAGTACTGGGACAGGGGGAAATGAAAAACTGTTTTTT.

The chain couples TRBV14 to TRBJ2-3, with 8 nucleotides matching TRBD1. Germline CDR1 is SGHDN and CDR2 is FVKESK. There are 17 residues in the CDR3. V was pared by 4 bases and J by 0 bases, with 9 bases of the junction left unmatched. The CDR3: CASSPGQVFTSTDTQYF. The CDR3 coding sequence is TGTGCCAGCAGCCCGGGACAGGTTTTTACTAGCACAGATACGCAGTATTTT.

The J gene is TRBJ2-7, the V gene TRBV18, with a weak D call TRBD1 (6 bases). Germline V gene sequence: CDR1 KGHSH, CDR2 LQKENI. The V and J ends lost 4 bases and 7 bases respectively, with 17 bases between them. The CDR3 loop spans 14 amino acids. The CDR3 sequence: CASSHRDNPEEQYF. CDR3 in DNA: TGTGCCAGCTCACACCGGGACAACCCTGAGGAGCAGTACTTC.

The CDR3: CASSLAQGLRFF. CDR3 coding DNA: TGCGCCAGCAGCTTGGCCCAGGGGCTTCGGTTCTTC. This chain uses TRBV5-1 with TRBJ2-1; TRBD1 might be the D (6 bases). The germline CDR1 and CDR2 sequences are SGHRS and YFSETQ. The length of the CDR3 is 12 residues. The germline V and J ends were trimmed by 0 bases and 15 bases, with 13 bases remaining between them. Combining the CDR3 with reference TRBV5-1 and TRBJ2-1 gives the whole variable domain KAGVTQTPRYLIKTRGQQVTLSCSPISGHRSVSWYQQTPGQGLQFLFEYFSETQRNKGNFPGRFSGRQFSNSRSEMNVSTLELGDSALYLCASSLAQGLRFFGPGTRLTVL.

This rearrangement joins TRBV9 to TRBJ1-3, with D unclear. V was cut by 4 bases and J by 0 bases, with 11 bases left in between. Per germline, CDR1 SGDLS and CDR2 YYNGEE. This CDR3 has 15 residues. CDR3 loop: CASSSGGSSGNTIYF. Written as DNA, the CDR3 is TGTGCCAGCAGCTCTGGAGGATCCTCTGGAAACACCATATATTTT.

This clone counts as medium-sized. V is TRBV5-1 and J is TRBJ2-1; 7 nucleotides agree with TRBD1. V gave up 4 bases and J gave up 1 base; unmatched junction bases: 11. CDR1 SGHRS and CDR2 YFSETQ come from the germline V gene. The CDR3 loop spans 17 amino acids. The CDR3 region is CASSSPPDRLSYNEQFF. The CDR3, as DNA: TGCGCCAGCAGCAGCCCCCCGGACAGGCTTTCCTACAATGAGCAGTTCTTC.

CDR3 in DNA: TGTGCCAGCAGCCTCCCGAGCACCCTAGCGGGGGAGCAGTTCTTC. Translating it yields CASSLPSTLAGEQFF. This sequence joins TRBV7-8 and TRBJ2-1; TRBD2 matches at 9 bases. The CDR3 spans 15 residues. Germline-derived CDR1 and CDR2 are SGHVS and FQNEAQ. J lost 10 bases, V lost 5 bases, and 12 bases had no gene match.

This rearrangement joins TRBV29-1 to TRBJ1-2; no firm D call. This CDR3 has 12 amino acids. Germline assignment: CDR1 SQVTM and CDR2 ANQGSEA. The DNA for the CDR3 is TGCACCATTCAGGCGGGGAACTATGGCTACACCTTC. It is translated as CTIQAGNYGYTF.

The V and J genes are TRBV6-5 and TRBJ2-1; D gene uncertain. The germline V and J ends were trimmed by 0 bases and 7 bases, with 10 bases remaining between them. The germline gives CDR1 MNHEY, CDR2 SVGAGI. This CDR3 has 14 residues. CDR3 amino acids: CASSYSRRANEQFF. Written as DNA, the CDR3 is TGTGCCAGCAGTTACTCGAGAAGGGCAAATGAGCAGTTCTTC.